Below, 20 T cell receptor beta chains from the same sample are listed, as sequenced in a study of blood T cell repertoires in COVID-19. Data came from immunoSEQ multiplex PCR; TCRdb stores just in-frame clones and leaves some out. The sample records over 150,000 clones, more than 75% being singletons. The sequenced sample was peripheral blood. These receptors all come from an older woman with COVID-19, enrolled during active disease.

This sequence joins TRBV5-8 and TRBJ1-5, with D perhaps TRBD1 (6 bases). CDR1 and CDR2 from the germline V gene are SGHTS and YDEGEE. CDR3 length equals 15 residues. The ends were cut back, 2 bases at V and 3 bases at J, with 12 bases in the middle. In DNA form, the CDR3 reads TGTGCCAGCAGCTTTATGTGGGACAACAATCAGCCCCAGCATTTT. Translation gives CASSFMWDNNQPQHF.

The chain is built from TRBV28 and TRBJ1-1, with D tentatively TRBD1 (5 bases). Per the germline V gene, CDR1 is MDHEN and CDR2 is SYDVKM. Trimming pared 6 bases from V and 4 bases from J, leaving 18 bases between. CDR3 length: 15 residues. CDR3 nucleotide sequence: TGTGCCAGCAGCCTATCCAGGGTGTCAGTCACTGAAGCTTTCTTT. Its protein is CASSLSRVSVTEAFF.

The V and J genes are TRBV7-9 and TRBJ1-6, with a weak D call TRBD1 (5 bases). CDR3 size: 16 residues. CDR1 and CDR2 (germline): SEHNR, FQNEAQ (reference sequence). The germline V and J ends were trimmed by 5 bases and 7 bases, with 18 bases remaining between them. The CDR3 nucleotides read TGTGCCAGCAGCATACTACAGGACCCCTGGAATTCACCCCTCCACTTT. Protein product: CASSILQDPWNSPLHF.

The chain recombines TRBV19 with TRBJ2-1; 9 nucleotides align to TRBD1. The CDR3 loop spans 15 amino acids. CDR1 and CDR2 (germline): LNHDA, SQIVND (reference sequence). V lost 3 bases, J lost 5 bases, and 5 bases stayed unmatched. The CDR3 is CASSIGQGRNNEQFF. The CDR3 bases are TGTGCCAGTAGTATCGGACAGGGGCGAAACAATGAGCAGTTCTTC.

Comments on this clone: Other DNA sequences in the sample encode the same CDR3. The V call is TRBV7-2, the J call TRBJ1-5, with TRBD1 matching 7 bases. Germline loops: CDR1 SGHTA, CDR2 FQGNSA. The CDR3 covers 15 residues. Trimming removed 3 bases from V and 1 base from J; junction bases left unmatched: 3. CDR3: CASSLVTGSNQPQHF. The CDR3 DNA reads TGTGCCAGCAGCTTGGTGACAGGGAGCAATCAGCCCCAGCATTTT.

The chain recombines TRBV5-1 with TRBJ1-3; possibly TRBD1 for D (5 bases). Per the germline V gene, CDR1 is SGHRS and CDR2 is YFSETQ. V was pared by 4 bases and J by 3 bases, with 11 bases between. The CDR3 covers 14 residues. The CDR3 DNA follows: TGCGCCAGCAGCGACGCGGGGGATGGAAACACCATATATTTT. It translates to CASSDAGDGNTIYF.

This clone has only one observation. V is TRBV28 and J is TRBJ2-4; D is perhaps TRBD2 (5 bases). CDR3 length: 14 amino acids. V was clipped by 1 base and J by 7 bases, with 11 bases between them. Germline V gene sequence: CDR1 MDHEN, CDR2 SYDVKM. The CDR3 nucleotides read TGTGCCAGCAGTTTATCCGGGGATCAGAACATTCAGTACTTC. Translating it yields CASSLSGDQNIQYF. The whole variable domain, remainder taken from reference TRBV28 and TRBJ2-4, is DVKVTQSSRYLVKRTGEKVFLECVQDMDHENMFWYRQDPGLGLRLIYFSYDVKMKEKGDIPEGYSVSREKKERFSLILESASTNQTSMYLCASSLSGDQNIQYFGAGTRLSVL.

The rearrangement links TRBV5-6 to TRBJ2-3; TRBD2 aligns across 14 bases. From germline, CDR1 is SGHDT and CDR2 YYEEEE. V was pared by 4 bases and J by 3 bases, with 4 bases of the junction left unmatched. The length of the CDR3 is 16 residues. The CDR3 DNA follows: TGTGCCAGCAGCCAAAGACTAGCGGGAGGGACAGATACGCAGTATTTT. Its protein product is CASSQRLAGGTDTQYF. Full variable domain (remainder filled in from reference TRBV5-6 and TRBJ2-3): DAGVTQSPTHLIKTRGQQVTLRCSPKSGHDTVSWYQQALGQGPQFIFQYYEEEERQRGNFPDRFSGHQFPNYSSELNVNALLLGDSALYLCASSQRLAGGTDTQYFGPGTRLTVL.

The chain uses TRBV2 and TRBJ2-1; D gene ambiguous. Trimming shortened V by 5 bases and J by 4 bases, and 9 bases separated the two germline ends. Germline CDR1 reads SNHLY; CDR2 reads FYNNEI. This CDR3 has 13 amino acids. CDR3 protein: CASSPNIYNEQFF. In DNA, the CDR3 is TGTGCCAGCAGTCCGAACATATACAATGAGCAGTTCTTC.

The rearrangement links TRBV5-1 to TRBJ2-7, with D tentatively TRBD1 (5 bases). Germline CDR1 and CDR2: SGHRS and YFSETQ. This CDR3 has 14 residues. Trimming removed 0 bases at V and 5 bases at J, with 12 bases between. The CDR3 region is CASSLAPGSHEQYF. CDR3 DNA sequence: TGCGCCAGCAGCTTGGCTCCAGGGTCCCACGAGCAGTACTTC.

This clone was seen only a few times. V gene TRBV15 combines with J gene TRBJ2-7; 12 nucleotides agree with TRBD2. The V gene end was trimmed by 1 base and the J gene end by 5 bases; junction bases not matched to a gene: 3. Germline V gene lookup returns CDR1 LNHNV and CDR2 YYDKDF (reference sequence). The CDR3 is made up of 15 amino acids. CDR3 region: CATSRGTSGTNEQYF. DNA of the CDR3: TGTGCCACCAGCAGAGGGACTAGCGGGACCAACGAGCAGTACTTC.

The chain uses TRBV5-1 and TRBJ2-1, with D tentatively TRBD2 (6 bases). This CDR3 region has 15 residues. CDR1 and CDR2 (germline): SGHRS, YFSETQ. V lost 3 bases and J lost 4, with 14 bases in between. CDR3 sequence: CASSSGTFAYNEQFF. The CDR3, as DNA: TGCGCCAGCAGCTCCGGGACTTTTGCATACAATGAGCAGTTCTTC. The variable domain in full, with the rest retrieved from reference TRBV5-1 and TRBJ2-1, is KAGVTQTPRYLIKTRGQQVTLSCSPISGHRSVSWYQQTPGQGLQFLFEYFSETQRNKGNFPGRFSGRQFSNSRSEMNVSTLELGDSALYLCASSSGTFAYNEQFFGPGTRLTVL.

The CDR3 DNA is TGTGCCAGCAGTCCCCTCCTCACTAGCGGGAGGAGGGATGAGCAGTTCTTC. Encoded protein: CASSPLLTSGRRDEQFF. The chain recombines TRBV27 with TRBJ2-1; TRBD2 aligns across 12 bases. The germline V gene encodes CDR1 MNHEY and CDR2 SMNVEV (reference sequence). Trimming removed 5 bases from V and 8 bases from J; junction bases left unmatched: 13. The CDR3 consists of 17 residues.

This clone was seen once. The chain joins TRBV30 to TRBJ1-2; D unclear. V was clipped by 3 bases and J by 4 bases, with 15 bases between them. Germline CDR1 and CDR2: GTSNPN and SVGIG (reference sequence). The CDR3 is 14 amino acids. The CDR3 loop is CAWRHTGSSYGYTF. For the CDR3, the DNA is TGTGCCTGGAGACATACCGGGAGCAGCTATGGCTACACCTTC.

J is TRBJ1-6 and V is TRBV30; D remains unclear. The CDR3 totals 15 residues. CDR1 and CDR2 (germline): GTSNPN, SVGIG (reference sequence). Trimming left V 5 bases short and J 2 bases short, with 13 bases between. Here the CDR3 reads CAWSVGSPYNSPLHF. The DNA for the CDR3 is TGTGCCTGGTCCGTGGGGAGTCCCTATAATTCACCCCTCCACTTT. Complete variable domain (other parts from reference TRBV30 and TRBJ1-6): SQTIHQWPATLVQPVGSPLSLECTVEGTSNPNLYWYRQAAGRGLQLLFYSVGIGQISSEVPQNLSASRPQDRQFILSSKKLLLSDSGFYLCAWSVGSPYNSPLHFGNGTRLTVT.

This clone was seen a handful of times. J is TRBJ1-2 and V is TRBV6-4; D call uncertain. Germline lookup yields CDR1 MRHNA and CDR2 SNTAGT. The CDR3 has 14 amino acids. Deletions cut 2 bases from V and 8 bases from J, with 15 bases between. The CDR3 DNA is TGTGCCAGCAGTGACGAGGGTTTCTTCGGAGGCTACACCTTC. Encoded protein: CASSDEGFFGGYTF.

The genes are TRBV19 and TRBJ2-7, with 8 bases aligning to TRBD2. The germline V gene encodes CDR1 LNHDA and CDR2 SQIVND (reference sequence). This CDR3 has 15 residues. Trimming took 1 base from V and 3 from J; bases not matched to a gene: 5. The CDR3 here is CASSIASSGLYEQYF. The CDR3, as DNA: TGTGCCAGTAGTATAGCATCTAGCGGGCTCTACGAGCAGTACTTC.

The chain links TRBV7-8 to TRBJ2-5, with 7 bases that match TRBD2. The CDR3 consists of 13 residues. Germline trimming cut 7 bases from V and 4 bases from J; bases unmatched to any gene: 6. Germline V gene lookup returns CDR1 SGHVS and CDR2 FQNEAQ. The CDR3 DNA reads TGTGCCAGCAAACTAGCGACCGGAGAGACCCAGTACTTC. Translating it yields CASKLATGETQYF.

This clone was detected once. The CDR3 DNA reads TGTGCCAGCGGAATCCGGGACAGGGGCGTGAACGGCTATGGCTACACCTTC. This translates into CASGIRDRGVNGYGYTF. The chain combines TRBV5-6 with TRBJ1-2, with 10 bases lining up with TRBD1. Germline V lookup: CDR1 SGHDT, CDR2 YYEEEE. The CDR3 consists of 17 residues. After removal of 7 bases from V and 4 bases from J, the junction contained 16 bases not matched to a gene.

The chain carries TRBV30 and TRBJ1-2; TRBD1 matches at 7 bases. This CDR3 is built from 14 residues. J gave up 6 bases and V 3 bases, and 10 bases lay outside the gene matches. Germline V gene lookup returns CDR1 GTSNPN and CDR2 SVGIG (reference sequence). CDR3 bases: TGTGCCTGGAGCCACAGGGGCGGCGCCAATGGCTACACCTTC. Translating gives CAWSHRGGANGYTF. Together with reference TRBV30 and TRBJ1-2, the CDR3 gives the full variable domain: SQTIHQWPATLVQPVGSPLSLECTVEGTSNPNLYWYRQAAGRGLQLLFYSVGIGQISSEVPQNLSASRPQDRQFILSSKKLLLSDSGFYLCAWSHRGGANGYTFGSGTRLTVV.